The 18 T cell receptor beta chains below come from one sample, sequenced in a study of beta chain features in type 1 diabetes. The entirety of the isolated RNA underwent reverse transcription, so expressed TCRB transcripts were sequenced. TCRdb's copy holds only in-frame clones and misses some; the assay was immunoSEQ multiplex PCR. Of fewer than 900,000 clones listed, 15% to 20% are singletons. The sequenced sample was naive CD4+ T cells from blood. The receptors come from a young woman in good health.

The chain has TRBV7-3 and TRBJ1-1; the match to TRBD1 covers 10 bases. The trim removed 3 bases at V and 8 bases at J, leaving 3 bases unmatched. Looked up from germline, CDR1 is SGHTA and CDR2 is FQGTGA. This CDR3 has 13 residues. DNA for the CDR3: TGTGCCAGCAGCTTGACAGGGGGCGTCGAAGCTTTCTTT. It is translated as CASSLTGGVEAFF.

The chain carries TRBV7-9 and TRBJ2-5; D is unresolved. TRBJ2-7 explains the end of the DNA better; the J call may be wrong. CDR3 length: 13 residues. Germline values: CDR1 SEHNR, CDR2 FQNEAQ (reference sequence). The DNA of the CDR3 is TGTGCCAGCAGTCCTAATCTACTCTACGAGCAGTACTTC. Residues: CASSPNLLYEQYF.

The chain couples TRBV28 to TRBJ2-5; D is unclear. V shed 5 bases and J shed 5 bases, with 6 bases lying between them. Looked up from germline, CDR1 is MDHEN and CDR2 is SYDVKM. This CDR3 region has 11 residues. The CDR3 DNA sequence: TGTGCCAGCAGTATTCGGGAGACCCAGTACTTC. Protein sequence: CASSIRETQYF.

This rearrangement joins TRBV28 to TRBJ2-1, with TRBD2 identical over 10 bases. The V gene's germline CDR1 is MDHEN and CDR2 SYDVKM. The ends lost 4 bases at V and 2 bases at J; junction bases unmatched: 5. This CDR3 spans 16 amino acids. The DNA for the CDR3 is TGTGCCAGCAGTTCATCTAGCGGGAGCGCCTACAATGAGCAGTTCTTC. As protein: CASSSSSGSAYNEQFF. Full variable domain (remainder filled in from reference TRBV28 and TRBJ2-1): DVKVTQSSRYLVKRTGEKVFLECVQDMDHENMFWYRQDPGLGLRLIYFSYDVKMKEKGDIPEGYSVSREKKERFSLILESASTNQTSMYLCASSSSSGSAYNEQFFGPGTRLTVL.

The chain has TRBV9 and TRBJ2-5; the match to TRBD2 covers 15 bases. Trimming at V came to 4 bases and at J to 3 bases, leaving 13 bases not matched to a gene. Germline loops: CDR1 SGDLS, CDR2 YYNGEE. CDR3 length: 19 amino acids. The CDR3 DNA sequence: TGTGCCAGCAGCCGTAGGACTAGCGGGAGGGCGAGAACCGAAGAGACCCAGTACTTC. This translates into CASSRRTSGRARTEETQYF.

This clone was recorded a few times. The V gene is TRBV14, the J gene TRBJ2-1; 9 bases are a match to TRBD2. V trimming: 2 bases; J trimming: 10 bases; junction bases outside the gene matches: 15. The CDR3 totals 17 residues. Germline V gives CDR1 SGHDN, CDR2 FVKESK. The CDR3 protein is CASSQSIAGVGSWEQFF. Written as DNA, the CDR3 is TGTGCCAGCAGCCAATCAATAGCGGGAGTTGGGTCGTGGGAGCAGTTCTTC. The full variable domain, completed using reference TRBV14 and TRBJ2-1, is EAGVTQFPSHSVIEKGQTVTLRCDPISGHDNLYWYRRVMGKEIKFLLHFVKESKQDESGMPNNRFLAERTGGTYSTLKVQPAELEDSGVYFCASSQSIAGVGSWEQFFGPGTRLTVL.

This clone was seen only a few times. The J gene is TRBJ1-4, the V gene TRBV6-5; D gene uncertain. Germline CDR1 and CDR2: MNHEY and SVGAGI. The CDR3 is made up of 13 amino acids. V lost 6 bases to trimming and J lost 5 bases, with 10 bases between them. The CDR3 region is CASSSMLNEKLFF. The CDR3 coding sequence is TGTGCCAGCAGCTCCATGTTGAATGAAAAACTGTTTTTT.

This clone was seen a handful of times. This chain connects TRBV6-6 to TRBJ2-5, with TRBD1 matching over 9 bases. With 2 bases clipped from V and 6 bases from J, the junction kept 7 bases outside the gene matches. From germline, CDR1 is MNHNY and CDR2 SVGAGI (reference sequence). The CDR3 contains 15 residues. Here the CDR3 DNA reads TGTGCCAGCAGTTACGCCACAGGGGGCATGAAGACCCAGTACTTC. Amino acids: CASSYATGGMKTQYF.

This clone has a handful of counts. V usage is TRBV7-9 and J usage is TRBJ1-5; D unclear. V lost 9 bases to trimming and J lost 0 bases, with 12 bases between them. In germline, CDR1 is SEHNR, CDR2 FQNEAQ (reference sequence). This CDR3 contains 14 residues. The CDR3, as DNA: TGTGCCAGTGGGCCGGGTTATAGCAATCAGCCCCAGCATTTT. This sequence encodes CASGPGYSNQPQHF.

V gene TRBV7-9 combines with J gene TRBJ1-1; D perhaps matches TRBD1 (5 bases). This CDR3 region has 17 residues. Germline V gene data show CDR1 as SEHNR and CDR2 as FQNEAQ (reference sequence). Trimming left V 7 bases short and J 0 bases short, with 21 bases between. CDR3 coding DNA: TGTGCCAGCAACGGCGCCTCCTCGCAGGGCTTGAACACTGAAGCTTTCTTT. The encoded protein is CASNGASSQGLNTEAFF.

This clone was recorded a few times. The J gene is TRBJ1-5, the V gene TRBV28, with 7 bases matching TRBD1. After removal of 4 bases from V and 6 bases from J, the junction contained 12 bases not matched to a gene. The CDR3 totals 16 residues. The germline CDR1 and CDR2 sequences are MDHEN and SYDVKM. In nucleotides, the CDR3 is TGTGCCAGCAGTTCGCAGGGACAGAGGTTAAGTCAGCCCCAGCATTTT. It translates to CASSSQGQRLSQPQHF. Complete variable domain (other parts from reference TRBV28 and TRBJ1-5): DVKVTQSSRYLVKRTGEKVFLECVQDMDHENMFWYRQDPGLGLRLIYFSYDVKMKEKGDIPEGYSVSREKKERFSLILESASTNQTSMYLCASSSQGQRLSQPQHFGDGTRLSIL.

This clone was picked up a small number of times. The rearrangement joins TRBV28 to TRBJ2-1; the match to TRBD2 covers 9 bases. The germline V gene has CDR1 MDHEN and CDR2 SYDVKM. CDR3 size: 15 residues. Trimming at V came to 2 bases and at J to 7 bases, leaving 6 bases not matched to a gene. The CDR3 nucleotides read TGTGCCAGCAGTTTAGGCTCTAGCGGGAAAAATGAGCAGTTCTTC. This translates into CASSLGSSGKNEQFF. The complete variable domain, with remaining parts taken from reference TRBV28 and TRBJ2-1, reads DVKVTQSSRYLVKRTGEKVFLECVQDMDHENMFWYRQDPGLGLRLIYFSYDVKMKEKGDIPEGYSVSREKKERFSLILESASTNQTSMYLCASSLGSSGKNEQFFGPGTRLTVL.

The chain has TRBV6-5 and TRBJ2-7; a weak D match, TRBD1 (6 bases). Germline V gene lookup returns CDR1 MNHEY and CDR2 SVGAGI. This CDR3 contains 15 residues. V lost 10 bases and J lost 6, with 25 bases in between. DNA for the CDR3: TGTGCCACCAGAGTCACAGGGAGACTATCGGGCGAGCAGTACTTC. The encoded protein is CATRVTGRLSGEQYF.

The chain carries TRBV5-6 and TRBJ2-3; tentative D call: TRBD2 (6 bases). CDR3 length: 16 amino acids. The V end was cut by 1 base, the J end by 2 bases, with 14 bases between. Germline V gene data show CDR1 as SGHDT and CDR2 as YYEEEE. CDR3 DNA: TGTGCCAGCAGCTTGAAGGCGGGACCCGTCACAGATACGCAGTATTTT. This codes for CASSLKAGPVTDTQYF.

A remark on this clone: One end of the junction is discordant with germline, which a read error may explain. The chain combines TRBV5-4 with TRBJ2-7; D unresolved. The CDR3 has 13 amino acids. The germline V gene has CDR1 SGHNT and CDR2 YYREEE (reference sequence). CDR3 nucleotides: TGTGCCAGCAGCTTGTCACTATTCGATACCCGGGTCTTC. It encodes CASSLSLFDTRVF.

This clone was found a few times. The chain is built from TRBV4-3 and TRBJ2-5, with D unclear. Trimming removed 2 bases at V and 5 bases at J, with 9 bases between. The germline gives CDR1 LGHNA, CDR2 YSLEER. CDR3 length: 13 amino acids. Written as DNA, the CDR3 is TGCGCCAGCAGCCAAAAGGACGGGGAGACCCAGTACTTC. This codes for CASSQKDGETQYF.

The chain links TRBV7-2 to TRBJ1-5; D gene ambiguous. CDR3 size: 15 residues. V was cut by 5 bases and J by 7 bases, with 18 bases left in between. CDR1 SGHTA and CDR2 FQGNSA come from the germline V gene. The CDR3 loop reads CASSPGLGNRQPQHF. As DNA, the CDR3 is TGTGCCAGCAGCCCCGGATTGGGAAACCGGCAGCCCCAGCATTTT.

This clone was observed a few times. The V call is TRBV6-6, the J call TRBJ2-7; tentatively, D is TRBD1 or TRBD2 (5 bases each). The germline V gene has CDR1 MNHNY and CDR2 SVGAGI (reference sequence). The CDR3 is made up of 15 amino acids. The V and J ends lost 4 bases and 2 bases respectively, with 15 bases between them. CDR3 DNA: TGTGCCAGCAGTTCCTTTCCGGGACCCCCCTACGAGCAGTACTTC. It specifies CASSSFPGPPYEQYF.